A single T cell receptor (beta chain) is shown here with its context. The antigen this receptor binds is unknown. No per-base quality is available; no much larger clone lies one base away. These data originate in a study of shared clonotypes between healthy human individuals (dated by TCRdb to the early 2020s). For the wider study: Two women and a few men aged 18 to 49 years were included in the cohort. The study deeply sequenced blood TCR repertoires of about 5 healthy adults to estimate repertoire size and the extent of clonotype sharing between individuals. Per donor, leukapheresis produced somewhere between about 0.8 and 9 billion PBMCs. Per donor, three plates each were used for CD4 naive and CD4 memory, two for CD8 naive, and one for CD8 memory. Libraries were prepared and TCR repertoires were sequenced by different laboratories using diverse techniques, in order to increase sequencing depth and limit assay-specific biases.

Using the deep immunoSEQ assay, multiplex PCR amplified TCR CDR3 regions from genomic DNA. Extracted genomic DNA from each cell subset was distributed evenly across all wells of several immunoSEQ 96-well plates, and each plate was treated as a replicate. For sorted subsets, 200 to 250 ng of genomic DNA, equivalent to 25,000 to 35,000 T cell genomes, went into each replicate PCR. Purified libraries were measured with a Qubit 3.0 fluorometer, size-checked on a Bioanalyzer 2100, and measured again with the KAPA Library Quantification kit. Every immunoSEQ 96-well plate was sequenced on a separate single-read 150-cycle Illumina NextSeq 550 flow cell. On the study's bioinformatics: Because the immunoSEQ output included only junctional sequences and no quality scores, the filtering could not be the same as the filtering used for full-length reads. To assign V/J genes and CDR3, sequences were annotated against IMGT germline references using PyIR, a Python wrapper for IgBLAST v1.9. Any read was removed if the V/J assignment was weak (E-value above 1e-6), the CDR3 was missing, or the read contained stop codons, out-of-frame junctions, or ambiguous translated residues. V3J clonotypes were defined as sequences sharing the same inferred V gene, J gene, and CDR3 amino acid sequence. The percentage overlap between two repertoires was calculated by dividing the number of shared unique clonotypes by the size of the smaller repertoire. Repertoire richness was assessed with RTK rarefaction, the Chao1 estimator, and Recon v2.1 estimates of unobserved clonotypes. For all TCRbeta clonotypes obtained by the gDNA method from four donors, generation probabilities were computed with OLGA. TCRdb mirrors the immuneACCESS table, restricted to in-frame sequences. Some clones are absent from its copies; in checked studies, under half trace to an unresolved V gene, and the reason for the others is unknown. V, J and clone size derive from that table, while D and trimming were established from the DNA sequence. The table for this sample lists some 740,000 clones; over 90% of them were counted only once. The ten largest clonotypes hold more than 20% of the sample.

For the CD8 naive samples, CD45RO-negative cells were positively selected for CCR7, yielding a CD45RA+CCR7+ population from which TemRA cells were excluded. The donors were healthy, HIV-negative adults with no recently reported acute infections or vaccinations. Every donor was a Caucasian adult living in Nashville, Tennessee, USA. Blood was collected by leukapheresis, and PBMCs were isolated by Ficoll-Histopaque density gradient centrifugation and then cryopreserved in liquid nitrogen vapor phase. Analytical flow cytometry was used to check the purity and quantity of each magnetically sorted T cell population. Genomic DNA was isolated from every sorted fraction and measured by UV absorbance on a Nanodrop 2000c. The germline V gene specifies SNHLY as CDR1 and FYNNEI as CDR2. From the cysteine through the phenylalanine, the CDR3 covers 16 amino acids. This entry keeps only the CDR3 DNA: 48 bases, framed from base 1. Trimming removed 1 base from V and 1 base from J; the gene matches leave 2 bases unexplained.

Points the paper makes about the study in general: Sharing across a few donors was observed for approximately 5% of naive CD4, over 3% of naive CD8, about 2.3% of memory CD4, and roughly 0.4% of memory CD8 clonotypes. Pairwise subsampling indicated that sequencing depth was expected to affect the degree of clonotype sharing among donors. The genetic and exposure-history diversity represented was limited by the small number of donors. Rarefaction of sorted-subset datasets indicated incomplete sequencing despite the large sequencing depth. Clonotypes shared by all four sorted-subset donors showed higher generation probabilities than non-shared clonotypes. Only blood was sampled, and tissue TCR repertoires likely differ from those in blood. Naive subsets generally had larger estimated clonotype richness than memory subsets did.

In this chain, TRBV2 is recombined with TRBJ2-2; 8 central bases correspond to TRBD2. The sequence derives from a man aged 25 to 40 in good health. The sequenced material came from naive CD8+ T cells sorted from blood. The sample's cell subset or site label, decoded: CD45RA+CCR7+. The encoded CDR3 is CASSEGLAQNTGELFF. In nucleotide form, the sequence is TGTGCCAGCAGTGAAGGACTAGCGCAGAACACCGGGGAGCTGTTTTTT.